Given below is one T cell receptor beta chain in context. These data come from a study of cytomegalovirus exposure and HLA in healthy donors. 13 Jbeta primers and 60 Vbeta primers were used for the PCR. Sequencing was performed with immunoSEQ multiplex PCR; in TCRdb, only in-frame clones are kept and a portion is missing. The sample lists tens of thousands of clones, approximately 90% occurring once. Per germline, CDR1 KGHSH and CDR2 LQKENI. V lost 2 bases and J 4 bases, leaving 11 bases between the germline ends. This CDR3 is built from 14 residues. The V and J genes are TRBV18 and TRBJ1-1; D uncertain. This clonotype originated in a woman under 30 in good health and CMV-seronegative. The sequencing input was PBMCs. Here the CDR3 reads CASSPDRRSTEAFF. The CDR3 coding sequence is TGTGCCAGCTCACCAGACCGACGGAGCACTGAAGCTTTCTTT. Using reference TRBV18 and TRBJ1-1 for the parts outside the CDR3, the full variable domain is NAGVMQNPRHLVRRRGQEARLRCSPMKGHSHVYWYRQLPEEGLKFMVYLQKENIIDESGMPKERFSAEFPKEGPSILRIQQVVRGDSAAYFCASSPDRRSTEAFFGQGTRLTVV.